This record looks at one T cell receptor beta chain sequence and its context. Its antigen remains unknown. These data originate in a study of shared clonotypes between healthy human individuals. As for the study in general: A donor's plate count was three for CD4 naive and three for CD4 memory; CD8 naive had two and CD8 memory one. Findings of the study overall: Sequencing depth was expected to influence donor clonotype sharing. When compared with the clonotypes that were shared by all four sorted-subset donors, the non-shared clonotypes turned out to have lower generation probabilities. A handful of donors shared about 5% of their naive CD4 clonotypes.

Sequencing was performed with immunoSEQ multiplex PCR; in TCRdb, only in-frame clones are kept and a portion is missing. The sample lists about 680,000 clones, 73% occurring once. V gave up 10 bases and J gave up 5 bases; unmatched junction bases: 19. CDR1 MDHEN and CDR2 SYDVKM come from the germline V gene. CDR3 size: 16 residues. The receptor comes from a woman in her twenties or thirties in good health. The sample taken for sequencing was memory CD4+ T cells sorted from blood. As to subset: CD45RA-negative fraction. The J gene is TRBJ2-5, the V gene TRBV28, with TRBD1 matching over 7 bases. CDR3 in DNA: TGTGCCATCTCGAAACCGACAGGGAGCGTTGGGGAGACCCAGTACTTC. It translates to CAISKPTGSVGETQYF.